What follows are 8 T cell receptor beta chains derived from one specimen sequenced in a study of blood T cell repertoires in COVID-19. Repertoires were generated with immunoSEQ multiplex PCR, while TCRdb's copy carries only in-frame clones and drops some. Here the sample spans about 440,000 clones, 90% being singletons. Sequences were obtained from PBMCs or T cells enriched from blood (not recorded which). The receptors here all came from a man younger than 30 who had recovered from COVID-19.

The chain combines TRBV9 with TRBJ1-6; 8 nucleotides agree with TRBD1. J gave up 6 bases and V 3 bases, and 8 bases lay outside the gene matches. From germline, CDR1 is SGDLS and CDR2 YYNGEE. The CDR3 spans 16 residues. The CDR3, as DNA: TGTGCCAGCAGCGCCTATGGACAGGGAACTAATTCACCCCTCCACTTT. Protein: CASSAYGQGTNSPLHF.

The genes are TRBV11-2 and TRBJ1-1; no definite D call. The CDR3 is 14 residues long. Germline CDR1 and CDR2: SGHAT and FQNNGV. The ends were cut back, 0 bases at V and 1 base at J, with 6 bases in the middle. Written as DNA, the CDR3 is TGTGCCAGCAGCTTAGACCCAGGGAACACTGAAGCTTTCTTT. This sequence encodes CASSLDPGNTEAFF.

The V gene is TRBV19, the J gene TRBJ1-2, with D uncertain. This CDR3 has 14 residues. V lost 3 bases and J 4 bases, leaving 12 bases between the germline ends. Germline CDR1 reads LNHDA; CDR2 reads SQIVND (reference sequence). In DNA form, the CDR3 reads TGTGCCAGTAGTATCCGGGAGGACCCCTATGGCTACACCTTC. Translated: CASSIREDPYGYTF.

The CDR3 DNA reads as TGTGCCACCCTTAGACAGGGGAACGCCTACGAGCAGTACTTC. It translates to CATLRQGNAYEQYF. The gene calls are TRBV5-4 and TRBJ2-7; 8 nucleotides match TRBD1. Germline V gene data show CDR1 as SGHNT and CDR2 as YYREEE (reference sequence). With 9 bases clipped from V and 2 bases from J, the junction kept 10 bases outside the gene matches. The CDR3 totals 14 residues.

Here the CDR3 reads CSVEDIAGGQNTQYF. CDR3 DNA: TGCAGCGTTGAAGATATCGCGGGAGGGCAAAATACGCAGTATTTT. The V gene is TRBV29-1, the J gene TRBJ2-3; 9 nucleotides line up with TRBD2. The CDR3 contains 15 residues. Germline CDR1 and CDR2: SQVTM and ANQGSEA. The trim removed 0 bases at V and 7 bases at J, leaving 8 bases unmatched.

V and J are TRBV15 and TRBJ1-1; 7 nucleotides agree with TRBD1. CDR3 length: 17 residues. Trimming removed 1 base from V and 1 base from J; junction bases left unmatched: 9. Looked up from germline, CDR1 is LNHNV and CDR2 is YYDKDF (reference sequence). DNA for the CDR3: TGTGCCACCAGCAGAGTTCCGGGACAGTGGCCGAACACTGAAGCTTTCTTT. Its protein product is CATSRVPGQWPNTEAFF.

The V gene is TRBV19, the J gene TRBJ1-4; D call uncertain. The CDR3 covers 19 residues. Germline-derived CDR1 and CDR2 are LNHDA and SQIVND (reference sequence). Trimming stripped 3 bases from V and 6 bases from J, with 26 bases between. CDR3 in DNA: TGTGCCAGTAGTATGCGGCAGCCGTTAACTGGATATGAGGATGAAAAACTGTTTTTT. It yields the protein CASSMRQPLTGYEDEKLFF.

The J gene is TRBJ2-7, the V gene TRBV27; no clear D gene. CDR1 and CDR2 from the germline V gene are MNHEY and SMNVEV (reference sequence). With 5 bases removed from V and 0 bases from J, the gap between germline ends came to 20 bases. The CDR3 runs 17 residues. CDR3: CASSRPPSQVASYEQYF. CDR3 sequence (DNA): TGTGCCAGCAGTCGGCCCCCAAGTCAGGTTGCCTCCTACGAGCAGTACTTC.